This T cell receptor beta chain was documented in a study of T cell clones after liver transplantation. Turning to the study itself: Apart from a few HCV-positive recipients, transplants were for non-autoimmune, non-viral reasons. Without induction therapy, subjects received standard immunosuppression until 12-24 months post-transplant.

Some clones are missing from TCRdb's copy, which holds only in-frame ones; the method was immunoSEQ multiplex PCR. The sample contains about 76,000 clones, 70% to 90% of which appear only once. The CDR3 runs to 15 residues. Trimming took 6 bases from V and 5 from J, leaving 19 bases between them. Germline CDR1 and CDR2: SNHLY and FYNNEI. Sequences were derived from CD4+ T cells from blood, sampled at the 22-month timepoint. This chain uses TRBV2 with TRBJ1-1; unclear D gene. This receptor was obtained from a human patient who received a liver transplant. Some T cells may be transferred from the graft donor. CDR3 sequence reads: CASRFTEARGTEAFF. As DNA, the CDR3 is TGTGCCAGCAGATTCACCGAAGCCCGAGGTACTGAAGCTTTCTTT.